Given below is one T cell receptor (beta chain) in context. Its antigen is not known. The sample originates from a study of cytomegalovirus exposure and HLA in healthy donors. Primers for the PCR totalled 60 Vbeta and 13 Jbeta. Profiling relied on immunoSEQ multiplex PCR, and the TCRdb table lists in-frame clones only, not all of them. The sample contains about 200,000 clones, around 70% of which appear only once. Points from the study as a whole: The later analysis indicated that the majority of CMV-associated TCR beta chains appeared HLA-restricted. Later analysis placed DRB1 highest and HLA-C lowest in TCR association rates, which differed by HLA locus. In a later analysis, several top co-occurrence clusters appeared linked to parvovirus B19, influenza, CMV and Epstein-Barr virus.

The clonotype was recovered from a man between 40 and 49 years old in good health and CMV-seropositive. Sequences were obtained from PBMCs.

The chain's CDR3 is CAIKSERHYEQYF. CDR3 DNA sequence: TGTGCCATCAAATCAGAGAGGCACTACGAGCAGTACTTC. The rearrangement joins TRBV10-3 to TRBJ2-5; no reliable D call. The DNA end lines up better with TRBJ2-7; the J call may be wrong. This CDR3 spans 13 amino acids. Germline V CDR1 and CDR2: ENHRY, SYGVKD.